The 22 T cell receptor beta chains in this list originate from one sample, sequenced in a study of CD8+ T cells in alopecia areata. Following RNA extraction, reverse transcription yielded cDNA that acted as the sequencing template. Measured with immunoSEQ multiplex PCR; TCRdb has only the in-frame clones, and not every one. This sample has tens of thousands of clones, with 45% to 60% found just once. Material: NKG2D-high CD8+ T cells sorted from blood. The receptors come from a human donor with alopecia areata.

This clone was seen a handful of times. The CDR3 protein is CASSFRLAELSYNEQFF. In nucleotides, the CDR3 is TGTGCCAGTAGTTTCCGACTAGCGGAGCTTAGCTACAATGAGCAGTTCTTC. V usage is TRBV19 and J usage is TRBJ2-1, with TRBD2 matching over 9 bases. The CDR3 runs to 17 residues. Germline values: CDR1 LNHDA, CDR2 SQIVND (reference sequence). Germline trimming cut 5 bases from V and 3 bases from J; bases unmatched to any gene: 11.

The chain combines TRBV4-1 with TRBJ1-1; D ambiguous. In germline, CDR1 is MGHRA, CDR2 YSYEKL. The CDR3 spans 13 residues. Trimming cost V 3 bases and J 2 bases, with 7 bases left between them. This CDR3 is CASSHLANTEAFF. The CDR3 coding sequence is TGCGCCAGCAGCCACCTGGCCAACACTGAAGCTTTCTTT.

This clone was counted between two and nine times. The rearrangement uses TRBV29-1 and TRBJ2-5; D is uncertain. V was trimmed by 3 bases and J by 5 bases, leaving 10 bases between them. Per the germline V gene, CDR1 is SQVTM and CDR2 is ANQGSEA. This CDR3 spans 12 amino acids. CDR3 residues: CSVDKTPETQYF. In DNA, the CDR3 is TGCAGCGTTGATAAGACACCCGAGACCCAGTACTTC. Together with reference TRBV29-1 and TRBJ2-5, the CDR3 gives the full variable domain: SAVISQKPSRDICQRGTSLTIQCQVDSQVTMMFWYRQQPGQSLTLIATANQGSEATYESGFVIDKFPISRPNLTFSTLTVSNMSPEDSSIYLCSVDKTPETQYFGPGTRLLVL.

This chain connects TRBV27 to TRBJ2-5, with no clear D. The CDR3 is 11 residues long. V was clipped by 6 bases and J by 4 bases, with 6 bases between them. CDR1 and CDR2 (germline): MNHEY, SMNVEV (reference sequence). CDR3 bases: TGTGCCAGCAGATTTGGAGAGACCCAGTACTTC. Encoded protein: CASRFGETQYF.

The table lists this clone with a few counts. The rearrangement links TRBV4-3 to TRBJ2-7, with D maybe TRBD1 (5 bases). This CDR3 is built from 15 residues. Trimming shortened V by 8 bases and J by 0 bases, and 17 bases separated the two germline ends. Germline V gene data show CDR1 as LGHNA and CDR2 as YSLEER. This chain's CDR3 is CASSALGRVSYEQYF. The CDR3 coding sequence is TGCGCCAGCTCGGCCCTCGGCAGGGTCTCCTACGAGCAGTACTTC.

The V call is TRBV5-4, the J call TRBJ2-5, with D uncertain. V lost 2 bases and J lost 5, with 7 bases in between. This CDR3 spans 12 amino acids. Germline values: CDR1 SGHNT, CDR2 YYREEE (reference sequence). CDR3: CASSLWQETQYF. CDR3 nucleotide sequence: TGTGCCAGCAGCTTATGGCAGGAGACCCAGTACTTC.

The J gene is TRBJ1-1, the V gene TRBV5-4, with D unclear. V was trimmed by 5 bases and J by 5 bases, leaving 13 bases between them. This CDR3 spans 13 amino acids. Germline-derived CDR1 and CDR2 are SGHNT and YYREEE (reference sequence). CDR3 residues: CASRGSQGTEAFF. Written as DNA, the CDR3 is TGTGCCAGCAGGGGATCCCAAGGAACTGAAGCTTTCTTT.

The chain carries TRBV5-6 and TRBJ2-1; TRBD2 might be the D (6 bases). CDR1 and CDR2 from the germline V gene are SGHDT and YYEEEE. The CDR3 runs to 14 residues. Trimming shortened V by 2 bases and J by 7 bases, and 13 bases separated the two germline ends. As DNA, the CDR3 is TGTGCCAGCAGCTTTCAGTCTAGCGTTAATGAGCAGTTCTTC. Translating gives CASSFQSSVNEQFF.

This clone was seen more than once but under ten times. The chain joins TRBV5-4 to TRBJ2-4; possibly TRBD1 or TRBD2 for D (6 bases each). Trimming removed 3 bases from V and 10 bases from J, with 26 bases in between. Germline V gene data show CDR1 as SGHNT and CDR2 as YYREEE (reference sequence). The CDR3 consists of 17 residues. CDR3 DNA sequence: TGTGCCAGCAGCTCCACCTGGGAGGAGGGGGGCAAGGTTATTCAGTACTTC. Amino acid sequence: CASSSTWEEGGKVIQYF. Based on the CDR3 plus reference TRBV5-4 and TRBJ2-4, the full variable domain is ETGVTQSPTHLIKTRGQQVTLRCSSQSGHNTVSWYQQALGQGPQFIFQYYREEENGRGNFPPRFSGLQFPNYSSELNVNALELDDSALYLCASSSTWEEGGKVIQYFGAGTRLSVL.

On this clone: Other DNA sequences in this sample translate to the same CDR3. The chain links TRBV29-1 to TRBJ1-2; tentative D call: TRBD1 (5 bases). CDR3 length: 18 residues. V was cut by 5 bases and J by 1 base, with 26 bases left in between. The germline CDR1 and CDR2 sequences are SQVTM and ANQGSEA. This CDR3 is CSVFAGVEASNFNYGYTF. The CDR3 region has the DNA TGCAGCGTTTTTGCGGGGGTAGAGGCCTCAAACTTTAACTATGGCTACACCTTC.

The chain joins TRBV10-3 to TRBJ1-2; D is undetermined. The germline V and J ends were trimmed by 3 bases and 2 bases, with 13 bases remaining between them. Germline values: CDR1 ENHRY, CDR2 SYGVKD. This CDR3 contains 15 residues. The CDR3, as DNA: TGTGCCATCAGTGACACAGTCGTTACAAACTATGGCTACACCTTC. Translation gives CAISDTVVTNYGYTF.

A few counts support this clone. The chain has TRBV7-9 and TRBJ2-7; TRBD2 matches 9 bases. CDR1 is SEHNR and CDR2 is FQNEAQ in the germline V gene (reference sequence). The CDR3 is made up of 12 amino acids. Losses at the gene ends were 4 bases for V and 11 bases for J; bases not matched to a gene: 6. The CDR3 nucleotides are TGTGCCAGCAGCTCGCTAGCGGGGTTGGAGTACTTC. Translated: CASSSLAGLEYF.

This chain uses TRBV27 with TRBJ2-7; D gene unclear. Germline CDR1 is MNHEY and CDR2 is SMNVEV (reference sequence). V was trimmed by 2 bases and J by 6 bases, leaving 11 bases between them. CDR3 length: 13 residues. The DNA for the CDR3 is TGTGCCAGCAGTTTAGGTGGCTTTTCCGAGCAGTACTTC. Its translation is CASSLGGFSEQYF.

In this sample, this clone turned up a few times. This rearrangement joins TRBV28 to TRBJ2-7, with 10 bases fitting TRBD1. In germline, CDR1 is MDHEN, CDR2 SYDVKM. The CDR3 runs 16 residues. V was clipped by 4 bases and J by 1 base; unmatched bases: 7. CDR3 coding DNA: TGTGCCAGCAGTTCCCACGGACAGGGGGATTCCTACGAGCAGTACTTC. Translated, it gives CASSSHGQGDSYEQYF.

The gene calls are TRBV2 and TRBJ1-2; 8 bases line up with TRBD1. V gave up 3 bases and J gave up 5 bases; unmatched junction bases: 5. The length of the CDR3 is 14 residues. CDR1 and CDR2 (germline): SNHLY, FYNNEI. The CDR3 loop is CASSDGTGIYGYTF. CDR3 bases: TGTGCCAGCAGTGACGGGACAGGCATTTATGGCTACACCTTC.

The rearrangement joins TRBV4-1 to TRBJ2-1; D not resolved. V was shortened by 1 base and J by 9 bases, with 13 bases between the two germline ends. Germline CDR1 and CDR2: MGHRA and YSYEKL. This CDR3 has 14 residues. The CDR3 DNA is TGCGCCAGCAGCCAAGCCCCGTTTCCCGTTGAGCAGTTCTTC. Its protein product is CASSQAPFPVEQFF.

The chain is built from TRBV6-6 and TRBJ2-2; 8 nucleotides line up with TRBD1. With V trimmed by 0 bases and J by 3 bases, 3 bases remained unmatched. The CDR3 covers 16 residues. CDR1 is MNHNY and CDR2 is SVGAGI in the germline V gene (reference sequence). The CDR3 DNA sequence: TGTGCCAGCAGTTACTCGAACAGGGGGGACACCGGGGAGCTGTTTTTT. Encoded protein: CASSYSNRGDTGELFF.

This rearrangement joins TRBV27 to TRBJ1-1; tentatively, D is TRBD1 (5 bases). V lost 8 bases and J lost 0, with 16 bases in between. Germline V lookup: CDR1 MNHEY, CDR2 SMNVEV (reference sequence). This CDR3 contains 15 residues. In nucleotides, the CDR3 is TGTGCCAGCTCCGGAGGGCGGGGGATGAACACTGAAGCTTTCTTT. Translating it yields CASSGGRGMNTEAFF.

The chain joins TRBV10-3 to TRBJ2-1; D is unresolved. The germline V and J ends were trimmed by 4 bases and 2 bases, with 12 bases remaining between them. Germline CDR1 reads ENHRY; CDR2 reads SYGVKD. This CDR3 is 15 amino acids long. The CDR3 sequence: CAISGVVGTYNEQFF. In DNA form, the CDR3 reads TGTGCCATCAGTGGGGTGGTTGGTACCTACAATGAGCAGTTCTTC.

This clone was picked up a small number of times. The V and J genes are TRBV7-9 and TRBJ1-1, with D unresolved. The germline V gene encodes CDR1 SEHNR and CDR2 FQNEAQ (reference sequence). Trimming left V 8 bases short and J 5 bases short, with 9 bases between. The CDR3 extends over 11 amino acids. CDR3 bases: TGTGCCAGCGTGAGAGGGACTGAAGCTTTCTTT. Translating it yields CASVRGTEAFF.

This chain connects TRBV7-2 to TRBJ2-7, with D perhaps being TRBD1 or TRBD2 (5 bases each). V gave up 1 base and J gave up 6 bases, with 10 bases separating them. The CDR3 extends over 13 amino acids. The V gene's germline CDR1 is SGHTA and CDR2 FQGNSA. The CDR3 DNA sequence: TGTGCCAGCAGCTTAGGGGGGATTGGCGAGCAGTACTTC. It encodes CASSLGGIGEQYF.

This sequence joins TRBV6-6 and TRBJ1-1, with no clear D. The germline gives CDR1 MNHNY, CDR2 SVGAGI (reference sequence). The CDR3 is made up of 11 amino acids. The V end was cut by 5 bases, the J end by 2 bases, with 3 bases between. The CDR3 protein is CASSRNTEAFF. The CDR3 DNA is TGTGCCAGCAGTCGAAACACTGAAGCTTTCTTT.